This entry lists 9 T cell receptor beta chains sequenced from one sample in a study of shared clonotypes between healthy human individuals. Data came from immunoSEQ multiplex PCR; TCRdb stores just in-frame clones and leaves some out. The top ten hold about 0.13% of the sample, which has millions of clones, roughly nine tenths seen once. Sequenced input: naive CD4+ T cells sorted from blood. Subset noted: CD45RA+ positively selected. The receptors here all came from a man aged 18 to 30 in good health.

This clone has only a few counts. Different DNA sequences within this sample yield the same CDR3. This rearrangement joins TRBV5-1 to TRBJ1-6; D gene ambiguous. The germline V gene encodes CDR1 SGHRS and CDR2 YFSETQ. This CDR3 spans 16 amino acids. V lost 0 bases to trimming and J lost 0 bases, with 7 bases between them. CDR3 in DNA: TGCGCCAGCAGCTTGGGGGGAAGCTCCTATAATTCACCCCTCCACTTT. Translation gives CASSLGGSSYNSPLHF.

The rearrangement joins TRBV10-3 to TRBJ2-1; D is unclear. This CDR3 comprises 15 residues. V gave up 0 bases and J gave up 9 bases, with 15 bases separating them. In germline, CDR1 is ENHRY, CDR2 SYGVKD. As DNA, the CDR3 is TGTGCCATCAGTGAGTCGGTGGTGGCAGATAGTGAGCAGTTCTTC. This gives the protein CAISESVVADSEQFF.

The V and J genes are TRBV6-4 and TRBJ1-6; 10 nucleotides line up with TRBD1. CDR3 length equals 15 residues. Germline CDR1 is MRHNA and CDR2 is SNTAGT. V lost 6 bases and J lost 6; bases outside the gene matches: 5. CDR3 nucleotide sequence: TGTGCCAGCAGCCCAAGGACAGGGGGTAATTCACCCCTCCACTTT. It specifies CASSPRTGGNSPLHF.

The chain recombines TRBV4-1 with TRBJ2-3; no reliable D call. Trimming cost V 0 bases and J 2 bases, with 6 bases left between them. CDR3 length equals 14 residues. Per germline, CDR1 MGHRA and CDR2 YSYEKL. The CDR3 reads CASSQEDATDTQYF. Here the CDR3 DNA reads TGCGCCAGCAGCCAAGAAGATGCCACAGATACGCAGTATTTT.

This clone appeared once. The J gene is TRBJ2-5, the V gene TRBV4-1; D could derive from TRBD1 or TRBD2 (5 bases each). The better agreement between TRBJ2-7 and the DNA end casts doubt on the J call. Germline V gives CDR1 MGHRA, CDR2 YSYEKL. This CDR3 spans 15 amino acids. The CDR3 DNA sequence: TGCGCCAGCAGCTTGCAGGAGAGGGGCCCCTACGAGCAGTACTTC. Protein sequence: CASSLQERGPYEQYF.

This sequence joins TRBV18 and TRBJ2-7, with TRBD1 matching 9 bases. CDR1 is KGHSH, CDR2 LQKENI, per germline. V lost 3 bases and J lost 3; bases outside the gene matches: 6. The length of the CDR3 is 15 residues. CDR3 DNA sequence: TGTGCCAGCTCACCCATCGGGACAGGGAACTACGAGCAGTACTTC. Amino acid sequence: CASSPIGTGNYEQYF.

The gene calls are TRBV18 and TRBJ2-2, with a weak D call TRBD1 (5 bases). With 8 bases removed from V and 6 bases from J, the gap between germline ends came to 19 bases. CDR3 length: 15 amino acids. In germline, CDR1 is KGHSH, CDR2 LQKENI. DNA of the CDR3: TGTGCCAGCCGTTACAGCAGGGAAGGCGCCGGGGAGCTGTTTTTT. This translates into CASRYSREGAGELFF. The entire variable domain, with the rest obtained from reference TRBV18 and TRBJ2-2, is as follows: NAGVMQNPRHLVRRRGQEARLRCSPMKGHSHVYWYRQLPEEGLKFMVYLQKENIIDESGMPKERFSAEFPKEGPSILRIQQVVRGDSAAYFCASRYSREGAGELFFGEGSRLTVL.

The chain carries TRBV9 and TRBJ2-5; 9 nucleotides align to TRBD2. The V gene's germline CDR1 is SGDLS and CDR2 YYNGEE. The CDR3 totals 19 residues. The V gene end was trimmed by 0 bases and the J gene end by 2 bases; junction bases not matched to a gene: 14. The DNA of the CDR3 is TGTGCCAGCAGCGTAGGAGATAGCGGGAGACTTACTCTTCAAGAGACCCAGTACTTC. Translation: CASSVGDSGRLTLQETQYF.

As for this clone: Mismatch with germline at one junction end may stem from a read error. V is TRBV7-7 and J is TRBJ2-2; D is possibly TRBD1 (6 bases). The CDR3 loop spans 14 amino acids. The germline V gene has CDR1 SSHAT and CDR2 FNYEAQ (reference sequence). The CDR3 here is CASSLGTGIGELFF. As DNA, the CDR3 is TGTGCTAGCAGCTTAGGAACAGGGATCGGGGAGCTGTTTTTT.